Below are 10 T cell receptor beta chains sequenced from a single sample in a study of response to subunit inactivated influenza vaccine. TCRdb re-derived calls from the RT-PCR reads in MiXCR, one entry per CDR3 protein. The sample shows about 240,000 distinct CDR3 sequences, less than 15% of them seen only once. The sequencing here drew on non-naive T cells sorted from PBMCs, taken 14 to 15 days before vaccination. These receptors were obtained from a man aged 50 or older who received an inactivated influenza vaccine.

The rearrangement joins TRBV2 to TRBJ2-3, with D perhaps matching TRBD1 (6 bases). The V gene lost 7 bases and the J gene lost 0 bases, with 11 bases spanning the gap. The CDR3 consists of 14 residues. Per germline, CDR1 SNHLY and CDR2 FYNNEI. CDR3 sequence (DNA): TGTGCCAGCAAACAGGGAACTAGCACAGATACGCAGTATTTT. Translation gives CASKQGTSTDTQYF.

This clonotype was picked up a small number of times. The V and J genes are TRBV7-6 and TRBJ1-6, with 10 bases matching TRBD1. The CDR3 totals 15 residues. CDR1 is SGHVS, CDR2 FNYEAQ, per germline. V trimming: 1 base; J trimming: 9 bases; junction bases outside the gene matches: 3. CDR3 DNA sequence: TGTGCCAGCAGCTTAGATGACAGGGGGCTTTCACCCCTCCACTTT. This translates into CASSLDDRGLSPLHF. Complete variable domain (other parts from reference TRBV7-6 and TRBJ1-6): GAGVSQSPRYKVTKRGQDVALRCDPISGHVSLYWYRQALGQGPEFLTYFNYEAQQDKSGLPNDRFSAERPEGSISTLTIQRTEQRDSAMYRCASSLDDRGLSPLHFGNGTRLTVT.

There are many counts of this clonotype. The chain joins TRBV7-9 to TRBJ1-2; 9 bases line up with TRBD1. With 5 bases clipped from V and 7 bases from J, the junction kept 8 bases outside the gene matches. This CDR3 comprises 14 residues. CDR1 SEHNR and CDR2 FQNEAQ come from the germline V gene (reference sequence). The CDR3 loop reads CASSPAGQGPGYTF. In DNA form, the CDR3 reads TGTGCCAGCAGCCCCGCGGGACAGGGTCCTGGCTACACCTTC.

The genes are TRBV25-1 and TRBJ1-2, with TRBD1 matching 9 bases. J gave up 14 bases and V 5 bases, and 12 bases lay outside the gene matches. This CDR3 has 13 amino acids. Germline CDR1 and CDR2: MGHDK and SYGVNS. CDR3 nucleotide sequence: TGTGCCAGCAGTCAAGGACAGGGGCCTCCAGGGACCTTC. Its translation: CASSQGQGPPGTF.

The chain is built from TRBV6-1 and TRBJ2-1, with 11 positions matching TRBD2. Trimming took 7 bases from V and 7 from J; bases not matched to a gene: 9. Germline assignment: CDR1 MNHNS and CDR2 SASEGT. CDR3 length equals 15 residues. In DNA, the CDR3 is TGTGCCAGCAAAAATAGCGGGGGGGCCGGGAATGAGCAGTTCTTC. Its protein product is CASKNSGGAGNEQFF.

The rearrangement links TRBV7-2 to TRBJ1-1; TRBD1 is a possible D gene (6 bases). The CDR3 sequence is 16 residues long. Germline V gene sequence: CDR1 SGHTA, CDR2 FQGNSA. Trimming pared 4 bases from V and 1 base from J, leaving 16 bases between. This CDR3 reads CASSSDSGVRNTEAFF. CDR3 DNA sequence: TGTGCCAGCAGCTCAGACTCAGGGGTGCGGAACACTGAAGCTTTCTTT.

This clonotype has more than one count but fewer than ten. The chain has TRBV3-1 and TRBJ2-7, with D perhaps being TRBD1 or TRBD2 (5 bases each). Germline CDR1 reads LGHDT; CDR2 reads YNNKEL (reference sequence). The V gene lost 0 bases and the J gene lost 2 bases, with 14 bases spanning the gap. The CDR3 runs to 16 residues. The CDR3 coding sequence is TGTGCCAGCAGCCAAGATCTCCTGGGACGTGCCTACGAGCAGTACTTC. Translation gives CASSQDLLGRAYEQYF.

This clonotype has at least ten counts. The chain joins TRBV15 to TRBJ1-2, with TRBD1 matching 11 bases. The V gene end was trimmed by 4 bases and the J gene end by 6 bases; junction bases not matched to a gene: 4. This CDR3 has 14 amino acids. Germline V gene sequence: CDR1 LNHNV, CDR2 YYDKDF (reference sequence). Here the CDR3 reads CATSKDRGLHGYTF. The CDR3, as DNA: TGTGCCACCAGCAAGGACAGGGGGCTTCATGGCTACACCTTC. Full variable domain (rest looked up from reference TRBV15 and TRBJ1-2): DAMVIQNPRYQVTQFGKPVTLSCSQTLNHNVMYWYQQKSSQAPKLLFHYYDKDFNNEADTPDNFQSRRPNTSFCFLDIRSPGLGDTAMYLCATSKDRGLHGYTFGSGTRLTVV.

This clonotype showed up many times. The V and J genes are TRBV6-2 or TRBV6-3 and TRBJ1-1; weak D call: TRBD1 (5 bases). Germline values: CDR1 MNHEY, CDR2 SVGEGT. The CDR3 loop spans 14 amino acids. Trimming stripped 4 bases from V and 0 bases from J, with 9 bases between. CDR3: CASSSDSLNTEAFF. As DNA, the CDR3 is TGTGCCAGCAGTTCAGACAGCTTGAACACTGAAGCTTTCTTT.

This clonotype has just a few counts. This rearrangement joins TRBV19 to TRBJ2-1; 16 positions match TRBD2. The CDR3 is 16 residues long. J gave up 10 bases and V 5 bases, and 8 bases lay outside the gene matches. The germline gives CDR1 LNHDA, CDR2 SQIVND (reference sequence). The CDR3 sequence is CASSPGLAGGIREQFF. The CDR3 DNA reads TGTGCCAGTAGTCCGGGACTAGCGGGAGGGATCCGGGAGCAGTTCTTC.